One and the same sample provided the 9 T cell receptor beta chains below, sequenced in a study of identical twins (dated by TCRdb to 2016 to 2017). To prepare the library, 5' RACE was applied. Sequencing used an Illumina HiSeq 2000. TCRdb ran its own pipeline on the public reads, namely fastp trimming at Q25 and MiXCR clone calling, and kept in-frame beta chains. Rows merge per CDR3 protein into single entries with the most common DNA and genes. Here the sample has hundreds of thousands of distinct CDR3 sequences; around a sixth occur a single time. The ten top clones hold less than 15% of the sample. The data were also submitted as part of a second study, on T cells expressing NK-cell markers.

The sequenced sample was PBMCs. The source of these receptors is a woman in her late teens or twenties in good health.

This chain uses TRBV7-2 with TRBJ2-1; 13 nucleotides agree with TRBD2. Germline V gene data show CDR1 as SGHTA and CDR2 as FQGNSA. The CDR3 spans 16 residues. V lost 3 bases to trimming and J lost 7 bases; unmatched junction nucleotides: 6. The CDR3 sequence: CASSLRLAGGGNEQFF. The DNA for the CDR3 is TGTGCCAGCAGCTTGCGACTAGCGGGAGGTGGTAATGAGCAGTTCTTC.

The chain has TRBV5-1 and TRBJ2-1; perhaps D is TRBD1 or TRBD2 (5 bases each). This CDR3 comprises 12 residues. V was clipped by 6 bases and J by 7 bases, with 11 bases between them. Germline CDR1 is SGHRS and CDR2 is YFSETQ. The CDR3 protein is CASTFGGNEQFF. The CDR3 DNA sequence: TGCGCCAGCACCTTTGGGGGTAATGAGCAGTTCTTC.

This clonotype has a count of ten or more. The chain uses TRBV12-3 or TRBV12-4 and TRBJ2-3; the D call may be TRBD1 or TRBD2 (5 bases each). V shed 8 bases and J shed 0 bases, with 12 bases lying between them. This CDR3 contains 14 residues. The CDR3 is CASYGTGSTDTQYF. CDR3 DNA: TGTGCCAGCTACGGGACGGGGAGCACAGATACGCAGTATTTT.

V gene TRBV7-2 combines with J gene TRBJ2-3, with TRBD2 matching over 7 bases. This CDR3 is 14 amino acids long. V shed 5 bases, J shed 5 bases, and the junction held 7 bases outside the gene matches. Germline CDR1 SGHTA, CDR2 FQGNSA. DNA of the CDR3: TGTGCCAGCAGCGCCAGTTCGGGGGGAGATACGCAGTATTTT. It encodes CASSASSGGDTQYF.

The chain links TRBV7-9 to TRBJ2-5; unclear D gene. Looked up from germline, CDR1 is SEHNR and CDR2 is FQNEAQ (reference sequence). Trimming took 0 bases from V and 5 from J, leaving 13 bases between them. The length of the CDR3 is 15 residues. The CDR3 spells CASSLARTPEETQYF. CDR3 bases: TGTGCCAGCAGCTTAGCGAGGACGCCCGAGGAGACCCAGTACTTC.

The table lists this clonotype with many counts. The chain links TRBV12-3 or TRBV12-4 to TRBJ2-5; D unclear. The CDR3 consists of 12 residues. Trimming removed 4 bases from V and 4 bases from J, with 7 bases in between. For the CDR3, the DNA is TGTGCCAGCAGTTCGAGTAGAGAGACCCAGTACTTC. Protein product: CASSSSRETQYF.

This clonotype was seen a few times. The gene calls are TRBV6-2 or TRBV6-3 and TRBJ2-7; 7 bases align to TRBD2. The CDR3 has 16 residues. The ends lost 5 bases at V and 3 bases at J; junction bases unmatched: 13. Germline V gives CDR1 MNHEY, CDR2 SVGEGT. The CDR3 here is CASSAPGAGAHYEQYF. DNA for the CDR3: TGTGCCAGCAGTGCCCCTGGGGCGGGAGCGCACTACGAGCAGTACTTC.

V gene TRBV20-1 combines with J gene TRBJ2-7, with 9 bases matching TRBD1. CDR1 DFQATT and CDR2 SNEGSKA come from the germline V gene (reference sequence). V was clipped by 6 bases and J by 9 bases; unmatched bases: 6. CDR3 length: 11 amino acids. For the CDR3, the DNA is TGCAGTGCCAAGGGACAGGGCCGGCAGTACTTC. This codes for CSAKGQGRQYF.

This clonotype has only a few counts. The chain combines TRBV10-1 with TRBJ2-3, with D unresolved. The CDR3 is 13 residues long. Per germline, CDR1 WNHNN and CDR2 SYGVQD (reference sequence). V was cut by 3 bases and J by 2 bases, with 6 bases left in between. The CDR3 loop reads CASSDRATDTQYF. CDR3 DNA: TGCGCCAGCAGTGATAGGGCCACAGATACGCAGTATTTT.